One sample yielded the 7 T cell receptor beta chains listed below, sequenced in a study of blood T cell repertoires in COVID-19. Profiling relied on immunoSEQ multiplex PCR, and the TCRdb table lists in-frame clones only, not all of them. Among around 140,000 clones, about 91% were seen once, and the ten largest hold over 1.5%. The sample was peripheral blood. These receptors were collected from a woman aged 55-69 years with acute or convalescent COVID-19.

The rearrangement joins TRBV2 to TRBJ2-5; 7 bases line up with TRBD2. Germline values: CDR1 SNHLY, CDR2 FYNNEI. The CDR3 spans 14 residues. V lost 7 bases to trimming and J lost 4 bases; unmatched junction nucleotides: 9. CDR3 amino acids: CASKTSLSAETQYF. In DNA form, the CDR3 reads TGTGCCAGCAAGACTAGCCTTTCTGCAGAGACCCAGTACTTC.

The J gene is TRBJ1-4, the V gene TRBV19, with D possibly being TRBD1 (5 bases). Trimming removed 7 bases from V and 7 bases from J, with 16 bases in between. The CDR3 is made up of 14 amino acids. Germline loops: CDR1 LNHDA, CDR2 SQIVND (reference sequence). The DNA of the CDR3 is TGTGCCAGTAATATTACCCCAGGGCGTGAAAAACTGTTTTTT. As protein: CASNITPGREKLFF.

The V call is TRBV5-1, the J call TRBJ2-3; a weak D match, TRBD2 (6 bases). The V end was cut by 1 base, the J end by 0 bases, with 12 bases between. CDR1 SGHRS and CDR2 YFSETQ come from the germline V gene. The CDR3 is 16 amino acids. This chain's CDR3 is CASSLPLGGSTDTQYF. In DNA, the CDR3 is TGCGCCAGCAGCTTGCCACTCGGGGGTAGCACAGATACGCAGTATTTT.

The rearrangement joins TRBV5-4 to TRBJ1-4; D is undetermined. Germline V gene lookup returns CDR1 SGHNT and CDR2 YYREEE (reference sequence). With 4 bases removed from V and 0 bases from J, the gap between germline ends came to 7 bases. This CDR3 is 14 amino acids long. The CDR3 loop is CASSVRATNEKLFF. As DNA, the CDR3 is TGTGCCAGCAGCGTGAGGGCAACTAATGAAAAACTGTTTTTT.

This chain joins TRBV9 and TRBJ2-3, with 13 bases matching TRBD2. The CDR3 is 17 amino acids. Germline loops: CDR1 SGDLS, CDR2 YYNGEE. The V gene end was trimmed by 0 bases and the J gene end by 7 bases; junction bases not matched to a gene: 8. The CDR3 region has the DNA TGTGCCAGCAGCGTAGCTAAAGGACTAGCGGGGGACAATACGCAGTATTTT. Protein: CASSVAKGLAGDNTQYF. Full variable domain (outside the CDR3, taken from reference TRBV9 and TRBJ2-3): DSGVTQTPKHLITATGQRVTLRCSPRSGDLSVYWYQQSLDQGLQFLIQYYNGEERAKGNILERFSAQQFPDLHSELNLSSLELGDSALYFCASSVAKGLAGDNTQYFGPGTRLTVL.

The chain carries TRBV7-6 and TRBJ2-1; 7 bases are shared with TRBD2. Looked up from germline, CDR1 is SGHVS and CDR2 is FNYEAQ. This CDR3 is 15 amino acids long. V lost 5 bases and J lost 5; bases outside the gene matches: 9. Here the CDR3 reads CASSPQRGTHNEQFF. CDR3 coding DNA: TGTGCCAGCAGCCCACAGCGGGGAACCCACAATGAGCAGTTCTTC.

The sample holds a few counts of this clone. J is TRBJ1-1 and V is TRBV5-5; no clear D gene. V was pared by 2 bases and J by 4 bases, with 12 bases between. This CDR3 contains 14 residues. In germline, CDR1 is SGHKS, CDR2 YYEKEE (reference sequence). The CDR3 is CASSFSRASTEAFF. The CDR3 bases are TGTGCCAGCAGCTTCTCGAGGGCATCCACTGAAGCTTTCTTT.